The 20 T cell receptor beta chains reported below all come from one sample, sequenced in a study of blood T cell repertoires in COVID-19. Clones were read by immunoSEQ multiplex PCR, and TCRdb kept only the in-frame ones, dropping some. The sample carries about 44,000 clones, about 92% recorded once. Sequencing was carried out using peripheral blood. The receptors here all came from a human donor in a cohort sampled during active COVID-19.

V and J are TRBV11-2 and TRBJ2-1; TRBD2 matches at 9 bases. The germline V gene has CDR1 SGHAT and CDR2 FQNNGV. Losses at the gene ends were 1 base for V and 9 bases for J; bases not matched to a gene: 7. The CDR3 loop spans 15 amino acids. The CDR3 sequence: CASSLVAGEVGEQFF. The CDR3 DNA is TGTGCCAGCAGCTTAGTAGCGGGAGAAGTCGGTGAGCAGTTCTTC.

Only one count was recorded for this clone. This rearrangement joins TRBV30 to TRBJ1-5; D is ambiguous. The CDR3 is 13 residues long. The ends were cut back, 0 bases at V and 7 bases at J, with 10 bases in the middle. CDR1 is GTSNPN, CDR2 SVGIG, per germline (reference sequence). The CDR3 spells CAWSVTVPQPQHF. The CDR3 DNA reads TGTGCCTGGAGTGTAACGGTACCACAGCCCCAGCATTTT. Based on the CDR3 plus reference TRBV30 and TRBJ1-5, the full variable domain is SQTIHQWPATLVQPVGSPLSLECTVEGTSNPNLYWYRQAAGRGLQLLFYSVGIGQISSEVPQNLSASRPQDRQFILSSKKLLLSDSGFYLCAWSVTVPQPQHFGDGTRLSIL.

V is TRBV3-1 (or the pseudogene TRBV3-2) and J is TRBJ2-1; TRBD1 is a possible D gene (6 bases). The CDR3 has 13 amino acids. CDR1 and CDR2 from the germline V gene are LGHDT and YNNKEL (reference sequence). Trimming shortened V by 1 base and J by 9 bases, and 10 bases separated the two germline ends. CDR3: CASSQGNRAEQFF. CDR3 DNA sequence: TGTGCCAGCAGCCAAGGGAACAGGGCTGAGCAGTTCTTC.

The gene calls are TRBV20-1 and TRBJ1-1; no clear D. The CDR3 consists of 11 residues. Germline V lookup: CDR1 DFQATT, CDR2 SNEGSKA (reference sequence). Between the trimmed V and J ends, which lost 4 bases and 5 bases, there was a span of 8 bases. CDR3 residues: CSAKRETEAFF. The CDR3 nucleotides read TGCAGTGCTAAAAGAGAGACTGAAGCTTTCTTT.

The rearrangement links TRBV3-1 (or the pseudogene TRBV3-2) to TRBJ2-3, with 9 bases identical to TRBD2. Looked up from germline, CDR1 is LGHDT and CDR2 is YNNKEL (reference sequence). V gave up 9 bases and J gave up 0 bases; unmatched junction bases: 4. The CDR3 is 14 residues long. The CDR3, as DNA: TGTGCCAGAGTCCTAGCGGGGAGCACAGATACGCAGTATTTT. This codes for CARVLAGSTDTQYF.

The chain links TRBV7-8 to TRBJ2-7; 7 bases are a match to TRBD1. The germline V gene encodes CDR1 SGHVS and CDR2 FQNEAQ. The length of the CDR3 is 15 residues. Trimming removed 1 base from V and 6 bases from J; junction bases left unmatched: 9. CDR3 sequence reads: CASSLGRQGRGEQYF. As DNA, the CDR3 is TGTGCCAGCAGCTTAGGGAGACAGGGCAGGGGCGAGCAGTACTTC.

V usage is TRBV15 and J usage is TRBJ1-3; 9 nucleotides match TRBD1. Looked up from germline, CDR1 is LNHNV and CDR2 is YYDKDF (reference sequence). The junction had 9 bases not matched to a gene; V was cut back by 2 bases and J by 1 base. There are 18 residues in the CDR3. In DNA, the CDR3 is TGTGCCACCAGCAGACAAGCCGGGACAGGGACGTCTGGAAACACCATATATTTT. Residues: CATSRQAGTGTSGNTIYF.

This chain connects TRBV9 to TRBJ1-4, with a tentative D call TRBD1 (5 bases). Germline V gene data show CDR1 as SGDLS and CDR2 as YYNGEE. The V end was cut by 0 bases, the J end by 8 bases, with 11 bases between. This CDR3 is built from 14 residues. The DNA for the CDR3 is TGTGCCAGCAGCGTAGGGAGGGGAGGCGAAAAACTGTTTTTT. This gives the protein CASSVGRGGEKLFF.

This clone was seen just once. The rearrangement joins TRBV27 to TRBJ1-2, with D possibly being TRBD1 (5 bases). Per germline, CDR1 MNHEY and CDR2 SMNVEV (reference sequence). The CDR3 is 12 amino acids. V gave up 3 bases and J gave up 10 bases, with 12 bases separating them. The CDR3 coding sequence is TGTGCCAGCAGTTTCTCAGGGTATCTCTACACCTTC. Translating gives CASSFSGYLYTF.

The genes are TRBV7-9 and TRBJ2-1, with TRBD1 as a possible D gene (5 bases). V lost 4 bases, J lost 6 bases, and 13 bases lay in between. Germline CDR1 and CDR2: SEHNR and FQNEAQ (reference sequence). This CDR3 has 14 amino acids. CDR3 nucleotides: TGTGCCAGCAGCTCAACAGGACGGTCCAATGAGCAGTTCTTC. It is translated as CASSSTGRSNEQFF.

The chain uses TRBV4-3 and TRBJ1-5; D unclear. This CDR3 region has 14 residues. Trimming removed 0 bases from V and 7 bases from J, with 10 bases in between. In germline, CDR1 is LGHNA, CDR2 YSLEER. CDR3 residues: CASSQDPGSQPQHF. CDR3 bases: TGCGCCAGCAGCCAAGATCCGGGGAGCCAGCCCCAGCATTTT.

The chain uses TRBV5-1 and TRBJ2-3, with TRBD1 matching over 11 bases. With 4 bases clipped from V and 2 bases from J, the junction kept 9 bases outside the gene matches. Germline V gene data show CDR1 as SGHRS and CDR2 as YFSETQ. The CDR3 is made up of 17 amino acids. The CDR3 DNA reads as TGCGCCAGCAGCCCGGAGGGGACAGGGGGGGCCACAGATACGCAGTATTTT. Translating gives CASSPEGTGGATDTQYF.

This clone was seen only a few times. This sequence joins TRBV5-5 and TRBJ1-5; D is ambiguous. CDR1 is SGHKS and CDR2 is YYEKEE in the germline V gene (reference sequence). V was shortened by 1 base and J by 0 bases, with 8 bases between the two germline ends. This CDR3 is 15 amino acids long. As DNA, the CDR3 is TGTGCCAGCAGCTTGTACAGCAATAGCAATCAGCCCCAGCATTTT. Translation: CASSLYSNSNQPQHF.

The gene calls are TRBV6-5 and TRBJ1-6; TRBD1 agrees at 9 bases. Germline V CDR1 and CDR2: MNHEY, SVGAGI. J was trimmed by 12 bases and V by 6 bases; bases with no gene match: 9. This CDR3 is 14 amino acids long. CDR3 nucleotides: TGTGCCAGCAGCCCAGGGACAGGGTTTGAACCCCTCCACTTT. This gives the protein CASSPGTGFEPLHF.

This clone was recorded once. The rearrangement links TRBV24-1 to TRBJ2-1; TRBD2 matches at 10 bases. The CDR3 totals 15 residues. Germline trimming cut 9 bases from V and 4 bases from J; bases unmatched to any gene: 8. In germline, CDR1 is KGHDR, CDR2 SFDVKD. The CDR3 DNA is TGTGCCACCTCAGCGGGAGGGGCTTCGTACAATGAGCAGTTCTTC. It encodes CATSAGGASYNEQFF.

J is TRBJ2-1 and V is TRBV3-1 (or the pseudogene TRBV3-2); 7 nucleotides match TRBD2. From germline, CDR1 is LGHDT and CDR2 YNNKEL (reference sequence). The CDR3 totals 12 residues. Losses at the gene ends were 1 base for V and 12 bases for J; bases not matched to a gene: 3. CDR3 sequence: CASSQAQRGQFF. In DNA, the CDR3 is TGTGCCAGCAGCCAAGCTCAGCGGGGGCAGTTCTTC.

The chain has TRBV27 and TRBJ2-5; 9 positions match TRBD2. Per the germline V gene, CDR1 is MNHEY and CDR2 is SMNVEV (reference sequence). The CDR3 is made up of 14 amino acids. Trimming cost V 6 bases and J 5 bases; bases outside gene matches: 7. CDR3 coding DNA: TGTGCCAGCAGGAGAGGGACTAGCTGGGAGACCCAGTACTTC. Encoded protein: CASRRGTSWETQYF.

The CDR3 DNA is TGTGCCAGCAGTTCCACCGGGACAGGGCGGGGAGGCTATGGCTACACCTTC. It encodes CASSSTGTGRGGYGYTF. This sequence joins TRBV27 and TRBJ1-2; 9 nucleotides agree with TRBD1. The CDR3 length is 17 residues. CDR1 MNHEY and CDR2 SMNVEV come from the germline V gene (reference sequence). V lost 4 bases, J lost 4 bases, and 13 bases stayed unmatched.

The chain carries TRBV7-2 and TRBJ2-1; 13 bases agree with TRBD2. The CDR3 contains 16 residues. The V and J ends lost 3 bases and 9 bases, in that order; junction bases with no gene match: 8. The germline CDR1 and CDR2 sequences are SGHTA and FQGNSA. The CDR3 loop is CASSFPGLAGRTEQFF. As DNA, the CDR3 is TGTGCCAGCAGCTTTCCGGGACTAGCGGGAAGGACTGAGCAGTTCTTC.

The chain carries TRBV27 and TRBJ2-3, with TRBD2 matching 9 bases. The V gene end was trimmed by 7 bases and the J gene end by 6 bases; junction bases not matched to a gene: 11. Germline loops: CDR1 MNHEY, CDR2 SMNVEV (reference sequence). The CDR3 loop spans 15 amino acids. CDR3 loop: CASTALAGGIDTQYF. The DNA for the CDR3 is TGTGCCAGCACCGCCCTCGCGGGAGGGATCGATACGCAGTATTTT.